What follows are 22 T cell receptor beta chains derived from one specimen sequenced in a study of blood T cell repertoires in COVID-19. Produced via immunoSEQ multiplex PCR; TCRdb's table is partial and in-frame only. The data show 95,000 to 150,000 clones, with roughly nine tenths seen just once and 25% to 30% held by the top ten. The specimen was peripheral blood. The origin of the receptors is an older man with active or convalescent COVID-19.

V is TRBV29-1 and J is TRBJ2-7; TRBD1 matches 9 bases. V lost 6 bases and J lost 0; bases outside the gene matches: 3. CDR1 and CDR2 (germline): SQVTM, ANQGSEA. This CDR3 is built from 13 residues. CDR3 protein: CSVRTGASYEQYF. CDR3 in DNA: TGCAGCGTCCGGACAGGGGCCTCCTACGAGCAGTACTTC.

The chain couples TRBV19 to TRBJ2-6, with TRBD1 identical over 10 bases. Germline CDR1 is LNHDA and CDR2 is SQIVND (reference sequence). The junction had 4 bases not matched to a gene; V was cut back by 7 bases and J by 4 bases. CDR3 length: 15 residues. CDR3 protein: CASKTGGAGANVLTF. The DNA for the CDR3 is TGTGCCAGTAAGACAGGGGGCGCCGGGGCCAACGTCCTGACTTTC.

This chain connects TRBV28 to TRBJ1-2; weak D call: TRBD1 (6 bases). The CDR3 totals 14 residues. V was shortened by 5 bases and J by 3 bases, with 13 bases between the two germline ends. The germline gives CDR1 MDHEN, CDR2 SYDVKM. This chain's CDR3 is CASSLPDSYYGYTF. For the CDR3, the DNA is TGTGCCAGCAGTCTGCCGGACAGCTACTATGGCTACACCTTC.

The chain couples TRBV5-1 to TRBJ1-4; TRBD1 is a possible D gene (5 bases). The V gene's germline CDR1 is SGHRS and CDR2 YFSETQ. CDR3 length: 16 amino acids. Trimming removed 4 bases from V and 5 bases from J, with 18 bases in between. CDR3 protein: CASSPGSSLINEKLFF. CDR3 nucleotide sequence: TGCGCCAGCAGCCCAGGGTCCTCTCTGATCAATGAAAAACTGTTTTTT.

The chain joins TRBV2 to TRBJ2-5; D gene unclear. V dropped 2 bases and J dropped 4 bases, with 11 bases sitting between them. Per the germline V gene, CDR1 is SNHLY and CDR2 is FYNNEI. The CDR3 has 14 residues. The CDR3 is CASSEQVGIETQYF. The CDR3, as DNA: TGTGCCAGCAGTGAACAGGTTGGCATAGAGACCCAGTACTTC. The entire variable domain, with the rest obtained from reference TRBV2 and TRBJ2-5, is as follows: EPEVTQTPSHQVTQMGQEVILRCVPISNHLYFYWYRQILGQKVEFLVSFYNNEISEKSEIFDDQFSVERPDGSNFTLKIRSTKLEDSAMYFCASSEQVGIETQYFGPGTRLLVL.

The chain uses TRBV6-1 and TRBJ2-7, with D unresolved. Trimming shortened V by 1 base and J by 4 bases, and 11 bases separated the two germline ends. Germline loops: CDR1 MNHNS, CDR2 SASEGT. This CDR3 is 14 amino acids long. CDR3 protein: CASSEDGPVYEQYF. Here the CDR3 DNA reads TGTGCCAGCAGTGAAGATGGCCCTGTTTACGAGCAGTACTTC.

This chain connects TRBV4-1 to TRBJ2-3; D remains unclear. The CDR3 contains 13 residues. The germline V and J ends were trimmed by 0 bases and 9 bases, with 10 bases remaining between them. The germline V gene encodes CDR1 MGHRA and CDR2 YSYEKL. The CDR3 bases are TGCGCCAGCAGCCAAGATCCTATCCCCACGCAGTATTTT. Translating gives CASSQDPIPTQYF.

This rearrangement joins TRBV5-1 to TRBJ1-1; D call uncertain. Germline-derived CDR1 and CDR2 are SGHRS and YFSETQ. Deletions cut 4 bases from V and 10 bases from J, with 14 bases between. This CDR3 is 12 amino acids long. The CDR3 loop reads CASSPGRDGAFF. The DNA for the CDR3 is TGCGCCAGCAGCCCGGGGAGGGATGGAGCTTTCTTT.

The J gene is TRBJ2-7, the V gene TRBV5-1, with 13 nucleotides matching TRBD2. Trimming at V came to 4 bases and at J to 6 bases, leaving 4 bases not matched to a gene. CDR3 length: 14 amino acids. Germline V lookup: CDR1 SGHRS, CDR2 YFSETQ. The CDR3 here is CASSEGLAGTEQYF. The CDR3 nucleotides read TGCGCCAGCAGCGAGGGACTAGCGGGAACCGAGCAGTACTTC. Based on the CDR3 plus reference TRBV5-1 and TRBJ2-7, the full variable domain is KAGVTQTPRYLIKTRGQQVTLSCSPISGHRSVSWYQQTPGQGLQFLFEYFSETQRNKGNFPGRFSGRQFSNSRSEMNVSTLELGDSALYLCASSEGLAGTEQYFGPGTRLTVT.

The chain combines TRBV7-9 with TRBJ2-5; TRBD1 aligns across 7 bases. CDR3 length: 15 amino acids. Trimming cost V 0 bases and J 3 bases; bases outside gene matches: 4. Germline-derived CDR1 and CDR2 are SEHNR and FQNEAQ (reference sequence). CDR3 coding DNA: TGTGCCAGCAGCTTAGCTTCGGGACAGAAAGAGACCCAGTACTTC. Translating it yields CASSLASGQKETQYF.

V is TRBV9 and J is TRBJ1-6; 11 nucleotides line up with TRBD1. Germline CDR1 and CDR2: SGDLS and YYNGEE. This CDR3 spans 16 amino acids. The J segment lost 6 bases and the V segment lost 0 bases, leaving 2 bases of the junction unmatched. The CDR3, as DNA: TGTGCCAGCAGCGTAGAGGGGACAGGGGGTAATTCACCCCTCCACTTT. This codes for CASSVEGTGGNSPLHF.

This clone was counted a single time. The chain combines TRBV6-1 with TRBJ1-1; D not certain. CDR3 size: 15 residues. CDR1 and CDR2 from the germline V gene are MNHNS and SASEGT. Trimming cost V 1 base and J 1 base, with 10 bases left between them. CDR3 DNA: TGTGCCAGCAGTGAAGGAGCAGGTGGGAACACTGAAGCTTTCTTT. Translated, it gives CASSEGAGGNTEAFF.

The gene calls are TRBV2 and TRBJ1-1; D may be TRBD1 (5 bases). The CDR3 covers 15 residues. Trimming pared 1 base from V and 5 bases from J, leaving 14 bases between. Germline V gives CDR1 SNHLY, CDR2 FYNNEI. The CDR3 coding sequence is TGTGCCAGCAGTGAAGTGGGGGGTCAAAGAACTGAAGCTTTCTTT. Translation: CASSEVGGQRTEAFF.

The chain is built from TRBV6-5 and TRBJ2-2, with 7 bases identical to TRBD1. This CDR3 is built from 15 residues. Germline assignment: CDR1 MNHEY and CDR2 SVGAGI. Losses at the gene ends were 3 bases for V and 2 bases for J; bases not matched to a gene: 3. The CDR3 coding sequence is TGTGCCAGCAGTTATGGGACAGCTAACACCGGGGAGCTGTTTTTT. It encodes CASSYGTANTGELFF.

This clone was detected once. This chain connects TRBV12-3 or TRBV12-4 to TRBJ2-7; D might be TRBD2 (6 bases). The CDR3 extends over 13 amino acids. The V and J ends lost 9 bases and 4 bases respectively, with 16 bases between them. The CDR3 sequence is CASSRDLRYEQYF. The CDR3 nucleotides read TGTGCCAGTTCCCGGGACTTACGATACGAGCAGTACTTC.

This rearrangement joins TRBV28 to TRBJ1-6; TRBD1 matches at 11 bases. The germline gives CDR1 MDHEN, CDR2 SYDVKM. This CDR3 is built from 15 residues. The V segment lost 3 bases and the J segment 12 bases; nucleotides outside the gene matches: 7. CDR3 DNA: TGTGCCAGCAGTTTTGGGACAGGGGGATCGAGACCCCTCCACTTT. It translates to CASSFGTGGSRPLHF.

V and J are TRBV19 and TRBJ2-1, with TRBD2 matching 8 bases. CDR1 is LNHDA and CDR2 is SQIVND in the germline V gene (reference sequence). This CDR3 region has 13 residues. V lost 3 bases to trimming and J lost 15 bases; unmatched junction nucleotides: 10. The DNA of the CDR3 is TGTGCCAGTAGTATGGCGTTGCGGGAGGAACCGTTCTTC. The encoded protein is CASSMALREEPFF.

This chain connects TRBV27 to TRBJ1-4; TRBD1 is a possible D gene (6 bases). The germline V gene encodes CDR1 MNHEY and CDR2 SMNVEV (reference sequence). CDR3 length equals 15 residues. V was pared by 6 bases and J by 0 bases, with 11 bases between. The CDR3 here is CASRPRTATNEKLFF. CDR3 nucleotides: TGTGCCAGCAGGCCCCGGACAGCAACTAATGAAAAACTGTTTTTT.

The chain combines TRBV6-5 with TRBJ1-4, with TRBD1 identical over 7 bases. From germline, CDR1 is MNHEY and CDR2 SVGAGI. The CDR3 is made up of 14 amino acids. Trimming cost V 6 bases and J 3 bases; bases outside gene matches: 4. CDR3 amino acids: CASRRDRANEKLFF. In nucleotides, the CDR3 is TGTGCCAGCAGGAGGGACAGAGCTAATGAAAAACTGTTTTTT.

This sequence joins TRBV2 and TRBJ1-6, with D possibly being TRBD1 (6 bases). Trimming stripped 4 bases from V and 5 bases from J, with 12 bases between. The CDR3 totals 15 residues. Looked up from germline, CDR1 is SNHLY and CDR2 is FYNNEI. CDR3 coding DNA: TGTGCCAGCAGTGGGGGGCAGACCCATAATTCACCCCTCCACTTT. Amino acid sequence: CASSGGQTHNSPLHF.

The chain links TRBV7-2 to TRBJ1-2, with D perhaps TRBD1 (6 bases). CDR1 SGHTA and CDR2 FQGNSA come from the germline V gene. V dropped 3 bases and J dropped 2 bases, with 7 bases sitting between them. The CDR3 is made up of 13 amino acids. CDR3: CASSLDSNYGYTF. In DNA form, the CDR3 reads TGTGCCAGCAGCTTGGACAGCAACTATGGCTACACCTTC.

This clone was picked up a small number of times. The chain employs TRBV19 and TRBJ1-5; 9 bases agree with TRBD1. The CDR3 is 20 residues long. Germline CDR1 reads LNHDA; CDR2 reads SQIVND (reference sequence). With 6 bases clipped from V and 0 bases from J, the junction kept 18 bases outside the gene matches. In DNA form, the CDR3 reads TGTGCCAGTAGCCCTGGACAGGGGCGGAACCCTTATTATAGCAATCAGCCCCAGCATTTT. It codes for CASSPGQGRNPYYSNQPQHF.